This T cell receptor (beta chain) is from a study of shared T cell receptors in the human thymus. There are 21 residues in the CDR3. The germline gives CDR1 SGHDN, CDR2 FVKESK. V gave up 1 base and J gave up 2 bases; unmatched junction bases: 19. In its sample, this clone was seen a few times. The protocol was immunoSEQ multiplex PCR, while the TCRdb copy is restricted to in-frame clones and leaves out a portion. The sample lists about 660,000 clones, around nine tenths occurring once. The same specimen was also included in a second study, on human thymus T cells.

V gene TRBV14 combines with J gene TRBJ1-1; 10 nucleotides agree with TRBD1. The sample comprised thymocytes. This receptor was taken from a boy under three years old with a congenital heart defect. The chain's CDR3 is CASSQARRDLGQGPLNTEAFF. CDR3 DNA sequence: TGTGCCAGCAGCCAAGCCCGACGTGACTTGGGACAGGGGCCCCTTAACACTGAAGCTTTCTTT.